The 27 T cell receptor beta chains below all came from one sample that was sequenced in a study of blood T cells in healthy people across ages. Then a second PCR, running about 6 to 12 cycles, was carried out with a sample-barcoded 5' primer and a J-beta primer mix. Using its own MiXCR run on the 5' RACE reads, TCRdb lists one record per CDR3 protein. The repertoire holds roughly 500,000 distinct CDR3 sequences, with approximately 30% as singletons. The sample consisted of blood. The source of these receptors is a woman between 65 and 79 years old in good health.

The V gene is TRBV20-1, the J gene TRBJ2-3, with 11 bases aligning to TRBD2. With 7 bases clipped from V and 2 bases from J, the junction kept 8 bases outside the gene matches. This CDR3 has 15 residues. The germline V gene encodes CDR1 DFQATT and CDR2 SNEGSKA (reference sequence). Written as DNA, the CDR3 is TGCAGTGGTAGTGGACTAGCGGGTATCACAGATACGCAGTATTTT. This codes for CSGSGLAGITDTQYF.

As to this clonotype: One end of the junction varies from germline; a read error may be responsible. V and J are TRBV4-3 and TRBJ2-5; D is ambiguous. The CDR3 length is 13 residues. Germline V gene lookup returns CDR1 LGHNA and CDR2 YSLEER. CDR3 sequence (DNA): TGCGCCAGCAGTCAAGATGATCGGGAGACCCAGTACTTC. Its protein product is CASSQDDRETQYF.

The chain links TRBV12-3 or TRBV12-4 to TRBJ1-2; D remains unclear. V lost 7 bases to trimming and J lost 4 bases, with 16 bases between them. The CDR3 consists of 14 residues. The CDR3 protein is CASTNDGQLYGYTF. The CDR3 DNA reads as TGTGCCAGCACAAACGACGGGCAGCTCTATGGCTACACCTTC.

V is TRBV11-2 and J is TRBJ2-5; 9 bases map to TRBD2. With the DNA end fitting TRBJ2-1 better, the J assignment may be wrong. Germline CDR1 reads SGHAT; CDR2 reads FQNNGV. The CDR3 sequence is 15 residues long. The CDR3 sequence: CASSPAGGRMGKQFF. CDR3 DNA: TGTGCCAGCAGCCCCGCGGGGGGGCGGATGGGAAAGCAGTTCTTC.

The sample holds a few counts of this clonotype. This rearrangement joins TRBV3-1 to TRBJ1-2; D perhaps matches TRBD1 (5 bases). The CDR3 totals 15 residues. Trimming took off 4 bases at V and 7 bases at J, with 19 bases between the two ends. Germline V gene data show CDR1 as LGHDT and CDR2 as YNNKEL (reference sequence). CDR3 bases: TGTGCCAGCAGCCCCCGTCGGGGGTCTGACGCTGGCTACACCTTC. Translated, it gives CASSPRRGSDAGYTF.

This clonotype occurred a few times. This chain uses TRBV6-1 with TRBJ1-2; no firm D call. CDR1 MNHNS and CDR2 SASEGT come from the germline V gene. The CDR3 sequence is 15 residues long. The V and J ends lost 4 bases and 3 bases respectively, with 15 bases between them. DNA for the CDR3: TGTGCCAGCAGTGTAAACCCCGGGGTAGACTATGGCTACACCTTC. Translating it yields CASSVNPGVDYGYTF.

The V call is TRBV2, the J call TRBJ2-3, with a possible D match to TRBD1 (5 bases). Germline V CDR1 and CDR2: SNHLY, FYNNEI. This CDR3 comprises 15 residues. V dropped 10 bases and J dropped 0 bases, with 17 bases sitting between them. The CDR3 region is CANTPRGSSTDTQYF. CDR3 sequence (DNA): TGTGCCAACACTCCTAGGGGATCTAGCACAGATACGCAGTATTTT.

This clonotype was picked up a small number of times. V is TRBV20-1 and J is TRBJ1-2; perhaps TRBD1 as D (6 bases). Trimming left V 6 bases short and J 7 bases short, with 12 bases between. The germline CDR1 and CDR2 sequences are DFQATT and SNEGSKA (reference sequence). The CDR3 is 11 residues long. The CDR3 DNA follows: TGCAGTGCCCAAGACAGGAGTGGCTACACCTTC. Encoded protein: CSAQDRSGYTF.

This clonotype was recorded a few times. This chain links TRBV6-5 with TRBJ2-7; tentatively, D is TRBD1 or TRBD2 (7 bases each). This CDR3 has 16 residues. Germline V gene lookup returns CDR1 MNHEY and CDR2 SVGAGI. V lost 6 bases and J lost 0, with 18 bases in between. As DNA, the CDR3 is TGTGCCAGCAGCCGGCGGGGGACAGACCCCTCCTACGAGCAGTACTTC. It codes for CASSRRGTDPSYEQYF.

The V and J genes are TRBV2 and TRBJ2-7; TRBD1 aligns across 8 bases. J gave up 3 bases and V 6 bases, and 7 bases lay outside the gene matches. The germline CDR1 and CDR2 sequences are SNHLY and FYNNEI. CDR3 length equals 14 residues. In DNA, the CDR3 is TGTGCCAGCAGCCGGGACAGGAGTGACTACGAGCAGTACTTC. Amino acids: CASSRDRSDYEQYF.

CDR3 protein: CAGGAGYNEQFF. CDR3 bases: TGTGCCGGAGGGGCAGGCTACAATGAGCAGTTCTTC. The J gene is TRBJ2-1, the V gene TRBV6-6; the D gene is possibly TRBD2 (6 bases). Looked up from germline, CDR1 is MNHNY and CDR2 is SVGAGI (reference sequence). Trimming removed 11 bases from V and 3 bases from J, with 11 bases in between. CDR3 length: 12 amino acids.

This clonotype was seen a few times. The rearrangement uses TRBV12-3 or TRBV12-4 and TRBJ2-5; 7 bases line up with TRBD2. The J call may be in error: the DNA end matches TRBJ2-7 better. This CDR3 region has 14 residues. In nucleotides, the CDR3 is TGTGCCAGCAGTTTAGGGGGGGGAGAATACGAGCAGTACTTC. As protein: CASSLGGGEYEQYF.

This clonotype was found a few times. CDR3: CSAGLAGGNGELFF. As DNA, the CDR3 is TGCAGCGCCGGACTAGCGGGGGGGAACGGGGAGCTGTTTTTT. The V and J genes are TRBV29-1 and TRBJ2-2; 15 positions match TRBD2. V gave up 7 bases and J gave up 7 bases; unmatched junction bases: 4. In germline, CDR1 is SQVTM, CDR2 ANQGSEA. CDR3 length: 14 amino acids.

The CDR3 loop is CASSTTRWEQYF. The CDR3 bases are TGTGCCAGCTCCACGACCCGGTGGGAGCAGTACTTC. The V gene is TRBV4-2, the J gene TRBJ2-5; possible D gene TRBD2, 5 bases. Trimming removed 8 bases from V and 11 bases from J, with 18 bases in between. Looked up from germline, CDR1 is LGHNA and CDR2 is YNFKEQ. The CDR3 has 12 residues.

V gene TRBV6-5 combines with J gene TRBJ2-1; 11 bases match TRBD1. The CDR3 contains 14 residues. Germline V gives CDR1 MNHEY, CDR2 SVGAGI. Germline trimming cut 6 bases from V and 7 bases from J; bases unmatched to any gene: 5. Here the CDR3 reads CASRWTGGENEQFF. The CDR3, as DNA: TGTGCCAGCAGATGGACAGGGGGCGAAAATGAGCAGTTCTTC.

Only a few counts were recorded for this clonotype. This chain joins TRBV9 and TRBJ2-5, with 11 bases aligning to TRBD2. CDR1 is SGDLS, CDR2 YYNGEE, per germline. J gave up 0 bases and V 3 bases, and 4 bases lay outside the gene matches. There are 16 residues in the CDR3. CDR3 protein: CASSAPLAGDQETQYF. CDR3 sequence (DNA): TGTGCCAGCAGCGCGCCACTAGCGGGGGACCAAGAGACCCAGTACTTC.

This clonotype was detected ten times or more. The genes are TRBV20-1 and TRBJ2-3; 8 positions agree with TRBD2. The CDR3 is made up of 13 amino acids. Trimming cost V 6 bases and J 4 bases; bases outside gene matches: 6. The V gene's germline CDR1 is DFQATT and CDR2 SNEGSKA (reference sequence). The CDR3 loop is CSARSGGPDTQYF. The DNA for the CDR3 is TGCAGTGCCCGGTCGGGGGGGCCAGATACGCAGTATTTT.

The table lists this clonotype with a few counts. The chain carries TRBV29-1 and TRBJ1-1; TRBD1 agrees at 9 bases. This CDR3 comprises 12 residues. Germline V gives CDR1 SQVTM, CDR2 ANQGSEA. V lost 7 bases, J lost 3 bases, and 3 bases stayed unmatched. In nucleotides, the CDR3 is TGCAGCGCCGGACAGGGGTACACTGAAGCTTTCTTT. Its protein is CSAGQGYTEAFF.

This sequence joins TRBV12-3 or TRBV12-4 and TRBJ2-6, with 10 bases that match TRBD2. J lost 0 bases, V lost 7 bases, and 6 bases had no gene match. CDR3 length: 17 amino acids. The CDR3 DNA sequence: TGTGCCAGCACTATAGCGGGGGGAAACTCTGGGGCCAACGTCCTGACTTTC. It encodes CASTIAGGNSGANVLTF.

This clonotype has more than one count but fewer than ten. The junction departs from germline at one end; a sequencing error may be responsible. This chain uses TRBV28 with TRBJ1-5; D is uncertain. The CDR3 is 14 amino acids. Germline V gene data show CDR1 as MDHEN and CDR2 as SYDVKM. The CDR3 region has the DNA TGTGCCAGCACTTTAAGGGATTACAATCAGCCCCAGCATTTT. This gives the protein CASTLRDYNQPQHF.

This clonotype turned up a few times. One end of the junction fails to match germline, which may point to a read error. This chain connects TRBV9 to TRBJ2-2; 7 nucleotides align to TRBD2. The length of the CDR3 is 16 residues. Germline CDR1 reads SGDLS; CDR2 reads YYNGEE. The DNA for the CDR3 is TGTGCCAGCAGCCATCTGCGGGGGAGAGGCACCGGGGGGCTGTTTTTT. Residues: CASSHLRGRGTGGLFF.

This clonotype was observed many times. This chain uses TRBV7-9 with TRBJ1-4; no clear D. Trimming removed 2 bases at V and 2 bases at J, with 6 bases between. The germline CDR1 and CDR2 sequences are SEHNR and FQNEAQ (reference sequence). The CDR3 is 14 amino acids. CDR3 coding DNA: TGTGCCAGCAGCTTACTGGGGACTAATGAAAAACTGTTTTTT. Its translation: CASSLLGTNEKLFF.

The CDR3 coding sequence is TGTGCCAGCAGCTTATCGATTGTAAGCGGGAAGATGGATACGCAGTATTTT. Translation gives CASSLSIVSGKMDTQYF. This chain uses TRBV7-2 with TRBJ2-3, with 7 bases aligning to TRBD2. This CDR3 has 17 amino acids. Looked up from germline, CDR1 is SGHTA and CDR2 is FQGNSA. The J segment lost 6 bases and the V segment lost 2 bases, leaving 14 bases of the junction unmatched.

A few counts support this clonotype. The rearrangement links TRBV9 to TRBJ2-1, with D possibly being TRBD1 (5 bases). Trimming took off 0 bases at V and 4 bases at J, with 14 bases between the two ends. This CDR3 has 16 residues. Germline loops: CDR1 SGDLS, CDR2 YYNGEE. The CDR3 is CASSVGGAARYNEQFF. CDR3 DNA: TGTGCCAGCAGCGTAGGTGGGGCGGCGCGATACAATGAGCAGTTCTTC. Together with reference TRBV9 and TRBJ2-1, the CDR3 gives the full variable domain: DSGVTQTPKHLITATGQRVTLRCSPRSGDLSVYWYQQSLDQGLQFLIQYYNGEERAKGNILERFSAQQFPDLHSELNLSSLELGDSALYFCASSVGGAARYNEQFFGPGTRLTVL.

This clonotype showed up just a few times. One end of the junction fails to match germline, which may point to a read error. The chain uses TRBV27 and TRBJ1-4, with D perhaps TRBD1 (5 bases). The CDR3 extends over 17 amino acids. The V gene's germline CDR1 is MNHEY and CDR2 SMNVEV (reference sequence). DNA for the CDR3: TGTGCCAGCAGTTTACGTGCGACAGCCGCAACTAATGAAAAACTGTCTTTT. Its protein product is CASSLRATAATNEKLSF.

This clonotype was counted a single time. The CDR3 DNA reads TGTGCCTCCAGGCAGTCCCTCCAAGAGACCCAGTACTTC. Translation: CASRQSLQETQYF. V is TRBV10-3 and J is TRBJ2-5, with no clear D. The CDR3 is made up of 13 amino acids. V was pared by 11 bases and J by 1 base, with 14 bases between. From germline, CDR1 is ENHRY and CDR2 SYGVKD.

CDR3 sequence (DNA): TGTGCCAGCAGGTCGGGACTAGCTGGCGGTGAGCAGTTCTTC. This codes for CASRSGLAGGEQFF. This chain uses TRBV6-2 or TRBV6-3 with TRBJ2-5, with 9 bases fitting TRBD2. The J call is uncertain, as TRBJ2-1 better fits the DNA end. This CDR3 has 14 amino acids. Germline lookup yields CDR1 MNHEY and CDR2 SVGEGT.